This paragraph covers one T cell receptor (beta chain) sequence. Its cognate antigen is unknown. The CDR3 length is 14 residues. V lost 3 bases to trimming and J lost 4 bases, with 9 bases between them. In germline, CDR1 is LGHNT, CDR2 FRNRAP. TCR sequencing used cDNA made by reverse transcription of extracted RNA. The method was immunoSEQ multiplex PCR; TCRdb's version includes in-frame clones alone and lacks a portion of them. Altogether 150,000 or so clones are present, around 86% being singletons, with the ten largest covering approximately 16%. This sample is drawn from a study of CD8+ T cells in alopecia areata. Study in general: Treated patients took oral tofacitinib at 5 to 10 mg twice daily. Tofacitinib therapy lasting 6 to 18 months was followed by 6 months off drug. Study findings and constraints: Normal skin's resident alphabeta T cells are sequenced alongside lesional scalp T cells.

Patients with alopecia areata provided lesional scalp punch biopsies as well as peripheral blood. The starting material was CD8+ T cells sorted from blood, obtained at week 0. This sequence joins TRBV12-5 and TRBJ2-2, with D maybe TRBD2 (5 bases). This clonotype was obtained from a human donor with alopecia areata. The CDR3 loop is CASGLLDFTGELFF. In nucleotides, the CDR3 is TGTGCTAGTGGTTTATTGGACTTCACCGGGGAGCTGTTTTTT.